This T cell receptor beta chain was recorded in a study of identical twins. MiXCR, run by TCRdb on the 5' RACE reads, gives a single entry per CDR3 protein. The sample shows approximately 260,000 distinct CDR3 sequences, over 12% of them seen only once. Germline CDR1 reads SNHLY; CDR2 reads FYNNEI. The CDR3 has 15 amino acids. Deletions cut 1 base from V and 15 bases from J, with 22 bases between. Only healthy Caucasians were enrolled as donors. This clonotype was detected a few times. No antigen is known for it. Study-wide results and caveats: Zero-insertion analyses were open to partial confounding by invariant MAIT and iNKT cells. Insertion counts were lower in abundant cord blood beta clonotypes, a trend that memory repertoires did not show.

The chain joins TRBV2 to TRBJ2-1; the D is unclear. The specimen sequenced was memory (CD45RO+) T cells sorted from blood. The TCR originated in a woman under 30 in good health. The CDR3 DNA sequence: TGTGCCAGCAGTGAAGAAGGGCTAGGAAAGACCGTGCGGTTCTTC. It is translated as CASSEEGLGKTVRFF. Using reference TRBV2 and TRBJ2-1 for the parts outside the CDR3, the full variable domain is EPEVTQTPSHQVTQMGQEVILRCVPISNHLYFYWYRQILGQKVEFLVSFYNNEISEKSEIFDDQFSVERPDGSNFTLKIRSTKLEDSAMYFCASSEEGLGKTVRFFGPGTRLTVL.